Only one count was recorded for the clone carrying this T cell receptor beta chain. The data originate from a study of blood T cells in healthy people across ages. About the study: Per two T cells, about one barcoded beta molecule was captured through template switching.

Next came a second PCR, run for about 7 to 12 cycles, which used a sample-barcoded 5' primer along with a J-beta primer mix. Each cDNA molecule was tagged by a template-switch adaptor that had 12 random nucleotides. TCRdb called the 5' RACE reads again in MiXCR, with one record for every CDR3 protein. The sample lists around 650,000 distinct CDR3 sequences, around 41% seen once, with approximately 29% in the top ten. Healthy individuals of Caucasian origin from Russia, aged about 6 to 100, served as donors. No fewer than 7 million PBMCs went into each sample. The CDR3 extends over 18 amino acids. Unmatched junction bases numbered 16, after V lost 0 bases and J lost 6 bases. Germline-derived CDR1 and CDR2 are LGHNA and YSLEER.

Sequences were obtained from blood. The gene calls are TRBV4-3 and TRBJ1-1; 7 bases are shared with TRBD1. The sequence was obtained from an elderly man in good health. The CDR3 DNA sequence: TGCGCCAGCAGCCAAGAGGCCAGGGGAGTAGGGGGCAACGCTGAAGCTTTCTTT. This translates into CASSQEARGVGGNAEAFF.